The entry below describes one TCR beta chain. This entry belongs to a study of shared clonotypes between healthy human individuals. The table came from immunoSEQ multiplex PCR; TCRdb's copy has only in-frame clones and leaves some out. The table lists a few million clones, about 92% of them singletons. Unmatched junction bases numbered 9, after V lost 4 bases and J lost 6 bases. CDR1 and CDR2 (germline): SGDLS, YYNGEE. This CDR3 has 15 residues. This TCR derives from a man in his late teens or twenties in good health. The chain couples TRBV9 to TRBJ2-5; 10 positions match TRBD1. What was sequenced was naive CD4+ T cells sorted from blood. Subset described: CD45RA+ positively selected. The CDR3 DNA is TGTGCCAGCAGCCCGACCGGGACAGGGGTTCAGACCCAGTACTTC. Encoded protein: CASSPTGTGVQTQYF.